This T cell receptor (beta chain) was identified during a study of blood T cell repertoires in COVID-19 (dated by TCRdb to about 2020). The study in broad terms: The collaborator samples originated in the United States, Italy and Spain and spanned the acute and convalescent phases of COVID-19. The prospective study material was composed of cDNA or gDNA derived from T cells, B-cell-depleted T cells, or PBMCs. The dataset comprised deeply sampled blood TCRbeta repertoires from subjects exposed to, actively infected with, or recovered from COVID-19. The repertoires were released in a freely available public database meant as a resource for research on the immune response to SARS-CoV-2. Samples came from the ongoing ImmuneRACE study (first 160 participants) plus 1,254 subjects from 6 global collaborators. Nearly every sample came with metadata listing a de-identified subject ID, COVID-19 status, age in years and sex. Where available, HLA class I and class II types were taken from metadata supplied by the sample provider and were not determined by assay-based typing.

The immunoSEQ Assay, a bias-controlled multiplex PCR, was used to amplify TCRbeta CDR3 regions from genomic DNA. In the original analysis: Nucleated cell counts per sample were estimated from amplification of reference gene primers within the assay. To quantify the absolute abundance of each unique TCRbeta CDR3 rearrangement, sequence reads were collapsed and filtered. For each sample, productive Simpson clonality was calculated by taking the square root of Simpson's diversity index across productive rearrangements. Not all clones reach the TCRdb copy of this immuneACCESS table, which keeps in-frame sequences only. Checked studies attribute under half of the gap to unresolved V genes and leave the rest unexplained. V, J and clone size were drawn from that table, and D and trimming were deduced from the DNA. The sample table shows fewer than 200,000 clones, and about four fifths are seen once. 8.1% of the sample lies in the top ten.

For this clone: Its antigen target is currently unknown. No base qualities exist here, and no much larger clone lies one base off it.

One collaborating source in Seattle enrolled patients during active infection and followed them longitudinally through the course of disease. Whole blood was collected in K2EDTA tubes by collaborating institutions according to the institutions' own protocols. For TCRbeta analysis, collaborators shipped samples as frozen whole blood, isolated PBMCs, or DNA extracted from either of those sample types. Reading the germline V gene (reference sequence) gives CDR1 SGHNT and CDR2 YYREEE. Including cysteine and phenylalanine, the CDR3 has 15 amino acids. Of the read, only the CDR3 DNA is kept; its 45 bases are in frame from base 1. Compared with germline, V lacks 4 bases and J lacks 2 bases; bases without a gene match: 5. Here is what the overall study found, with its caveats: Clinical and demographic metadata were provided uncurated, with the amount varying by source and participant.

The receptor chain draws on TRBV5-4 and TRBJ1-3, with 8 bases in between that match TRBD1. Sequencing was performed on peripheral blood. This TCR was recovered from a woman aged 60-70 years with COVID-19, enrolled during active disease. The encoded CDR3 is CASSTGGSAGNTIYF. The nucleotide sequence reads as follows: TGTGCCAGCAGCACAGGGGGATCGGCTGGAAACACCATATATTTT.